These 22 T cell receptor beta chains were all obtained from the same sample, sequenced in a study of cytomegalovirus exposure and HLA in healthy donors. Primers included in the PCR were 60 Vbeta and 13 Jbeta primers. The data were produced by immunoSEQ multiplex PCR, yet TCRdb's version contains in-frame clones alone and is incomplete. The repertoire consists of around 110,000 clones, with under 80% occurring once and the leading ten covering more than 3%. The sample taken for sequencing was PBMCs. The source is a man aged 55 to 70 in good health and CMV-seronegative.

The rearrangement links TRBV28 to TRBJ2-7, with D maybe TRBD1 (5 bases). Germline V lookup: CDR1 MDHEN, CDR2 SYDVKM. Trimming shortened V by 5 bases and J by 3 bases, and 11 bases separated the two germline ends. CDR3 size: 13 residues. CDR3 DNA: TGTGCCAGCAGTCCCCCAGGGTACTACGAGCAGTACGTC. Translated, it gives CASSPPGYYEQYV.

The chain links TRBV7-6 to TRBJ2-3; the match to TRBD1 covers 8 bases. The CDR3 loop spans 15 amino acids. Germline CDR1 is SGHVS and CDR2 is FNYEAQ. The V gene end was trimmed by 5 bases and the J gene end by 6 bases; junction bases not matched to a gene: 10. DNA of the CDR3: TGTGCCAGCAGCCTAGGACAGGGTAAGGTGGATACGCAGTATTTT. Protein: CASSLGQGKVDTQYF.

The chain couples TRBV6-6 to TRBJ2-7; TRBD2 aligns across 10 bases. CDR1 MNHNY and CDR2 SVGAGI come from the germline V gene (reference sequence). Trimming removed 5 bases from V and 3 bases from J; junction bases left unmatched: 1. CDR3 length: 13 amino acids. CDR3 sequence reads: CASSRTSGYEQYV. The CDR3 coding sequence is TGTGCCAGCAGTAGGACTAGCGGCTACGAGCAGTACGTC.

The chain joins TRBV5-1 to TRBJ2-7; 7 bases fit TRBD1. The CDR3 is made up of 14 amino acids. Germline V gene data show CDR1 as SGHRS and CDR2 as YFSETQ. The junction had 8 bases not matched to a gene; V was cut back by 6 bases and J by 2 bases. This CDR3 reads CASTRDSGTYEQYF. The CDR3 region has the DNA TGCGCCAGCACCCGGGACAGCGGCACCTACGAGCAGTACTTC.

The rearrangement joins TRBV18 to TRBJ2-2; tentative D call: TRBD2 (5 bases). The CDR3 loop spans 14 amino acids. CDR1 and CDR2 (germline): KGHSH, LQKENI. Trimming removed 3 bases at V and 6 bases at J, with 11 bases between. CDR3 residues: CASSPPGRAGELFF. The DNA of the CDR3 is TGTGCCAGCTCACCTCCCGGGCGGGCCGGGGAGCTGTTTTTT.

The chain carries TRBV2 and TRBJ1-3, with TRBD1 matching 7 bases. CDR3 length: 15 amino acids. With V trimmed by 7 bases and J by 0 bases, 6 bases remained unmatched. Per germline, CDR1 SNHLY and CDR2 FYNNEI. The CDR3 DNA reads TGTGCCAGCAACCCGACAGGGAACTCTGGAAACACCATATATTTT. It encodes CASNPTGNSGNTIYF.

The genes are TRBV6-5 and TRBJ1-2; weak D call: TRBD1 (6 bases). This CDR3 comprises 14 residues. Germline V gene lookup returns CDR1 MNHEY and CDR2 SVGAGI. The V gene lost 7 bases and the J gene lost 4 bases, with 16 bases spanning the gap. The chain's CDR3 is CASNKTDRIYGYTF. The CDR3 coding sequence is TGTGCCAGCAATAAGACCGACAGGATCTATGGCTACACCTTC.

The chain carries TRBV5-5 and TRBJ1-5; D might be TRBD1 (6 bases). The V and J ends lost 4 bases and 3 bases respectively, with 11 bases between them. This CDR3 is built from 14 residues. Germline assignment: CDR1 SGHKS and CDR2 YYEKEE (reference sequence). The CDR3 loop is CASSKTGDNQPQHF. CDR3 DNA sequence: TGTGCCAGCAGCAAGACAGGAGACAATCAGCCCCAGCATTTT.

The chain uses TRBV5-4 and TRBJ2-7; D gene ambiguous. CDR1 and CDR2 (germline): SGHNT, YYREEE (reference sequence). Deletions cut 9 bases from V and 3 bases from J, with 13 bases between. The CDR3 is made up of 12 amino acids. The CDR3 DNA reads as TGTGCCATTTTCAGGTTTTGCTACGAGCAGTACGTC. Amino acid sequence: CAIFRFCYEQYV.

A note on this clone: One end of the junction fails to match germline, which may point to a read error. The rearrangement uses TRBV7-9 and TRBJ2-2; D gene uncertain. This CDR3 has 12 residues. Looked up from germline, CDR1 is SEHNR and CDR2 is FQNEAQ (reference sequence). The CDR3 loop is CSSTQNTGELFF. CDR3 nucleotide sequence: TGTTCCAGCACCCAGAACACCGGGGAGCTGTTTTTT.

The chain couples TRBV7-7 to TRBJ2-1; 9 bases agree with TRBD2. Germline lookup yields CDR1 SSHAT and CDR2 FNYEAQ (reference sequence). The CDR3 is made up of 15 amino acids. V trimming: 5 bases; J trimming: 5 bases; junction bases outside the gene matches: 7. CDR3 DNA: TGTGCCAGCAGCAACGCAGTAGCGGGGGACAATGAGCAGTTCTTC. Encoded protein: CASSNAVAGDNEQFF.

The genes are TRBV5-1 and TRBJ1-1, with D uncertain. The CDR3 sequence is 14 residues long. Trimming stripped 1 base from V and 3 bases from J, with 10 bases between. The germline CDR1 and CDR2 sequences are SGHRS and YFSETQ. The CDR3 nucleotides read TGCGCCAGCAGCTTGATGCCCGGGGACACTGAAGCTTTCTTT. Amino acids: CASSLMPGDTEAFF.

The chain carries TRBV4-2 and TRBJ2-3; 9 nucleotides agree with TRBD2. Germline-derived CDR1 and CDR2 are LGHNA and YNFKEQ. After removal of 3 bases from V and 2 bases from J, the junction contained 12 bases not matched to a gene. The CDR3 has 18 residues. CDR3 region: CASSQAAGGGGVTDTQYF. The CDR3 DNA sequence: TGTGCCAGCAGCCAGGCGGCCGGGGGCGGGGGGGTCACAGATACGCAGTATTTT.

The chain combines TRBV11-3 with TRBJ1-4; tentative D call: TRBD1 (6 bases). V was pared by 1 base and J by 7 bases, with 19 bases between. The CDR3 loop spans 17 amino acids. Germline V gives CDR1 SGHNT, CDR2 YENEEA. The CDR3 DNA reads as TGTGCCAGCAGCTTAGCTCAAAGTGCAGGGGATTGTGAAAAACTGTTTTTT. Its translation: CASSLAQSAGDCEKLFF.

This clone appeared once. One end of the junction varies from germline; a read error may be responsible. The CDR3 DNA follows: TGTGCCAGCAGCGTAACAGGGAACGCCGGGGAGCTGTTTTTT. Its protein is CASSVTGNAGELFF. The rearrangement uses TRBV9 and TRBJ2-2; a possible D gene is TRBD1 (6 bases). CDR1 and CDR2 (germline): SGDLS, YYNGEE. This CDR3 has 14 residues.

The chain has TRBV7-3 and TRBJ2-1; 10 nucleotides match TRBD2. Germline CDR1 reads SGHTA; CDR2 reads FQGTGA. The CDR3 is 19 amino acids. V dropped 0 bases and J dropped 1; count of bases not matched to a gene: 9. The CDR3 spells CASSLTASGGALSYNEQFF. CDR3 bases: TGTGCCAGCAGCTTAACGGCCAGCGGGGGGGCTCTGTCCTACAATGAGCAGTTCTTC. Drawing the rest from reference TRBV7-3 and TRBJ2-1, the complete variable domain is GAGVSQTPSNKVTEKGKYVELRCDPISGHTALYWYRQSLGQGPEFLIYFQGTGAADDSGLPNDRFFAVRPEGSVSTLKIQRTERGDSAVYLCASSLTASGGALSYNEQFFGPGTRLTVL.

The chain is built from TRBV6-5 and TRBJ2-5; the D gene is possibly TRBD2 (5 bases). Germline V lookup: CDR1 MNHEY, CDR2 SVGAGI. This CDR3 has 13 residues. The ends were cut back, 6 bases at V and 5 bases at J, with 13 bases in the middle. CDR3 nucleotides: TGTGCCAGCAGGTCGGGATTGGGCGAGACCCAGTACTTC. Encoded protein: CASRSGLGETQYF.

The chain is built from TRBV18 and TRBJ2-3; maybe TRBD2 (5 bases). The CDR3 runs 13 residues. V shed 3 bases and J shed 7 bases, with 11 bases lying between them. Per germline, CDR1 KGHSH and CDR2 LQKENI. CDR3 DNA sequence: TGTGCCAGCTCACCGCCCGAGGGATATACGCAGTATTTT. Its translation: CASSPPEGYTQYF.

The chain employs TRBV6-1 and TRBJ1-1; no definite D call. CDR1 and CDR2 (germline): MNHNS, SASEGT. Trimming shortened V by 8 bases and J by 3 bases, and 13 bases separated the two germline ends. This CDR3 has 13 amino acids. The CDR3 is CASQRGRDTEAFF. The CDR3 region has the DNA TGTGCCAGCCAAAGAGGCAGAGACACTGAAGCTTTCTTT.

The chain recombines TRBV11-2 with TRBJ2-1; TRBD2 agrees at 13 bases. This CDR3 is 14 amino acids long. The junction had 2 bases not matched to a gene; V was cut back by 5 bases and J by 7 bases. Germline CDR1 reads SGHAT; CDR2 reads FQNNGV. CDR3 residues: CASSGTSGVNEQFF. The CDR3 DNA is TGTGCCAGCAGCGGGACTAGCGGGGTAAATGAGCAGTTCTTC. Using reference TRBV11-2 and TRBJ2-1 for the parts outside the CDR3, the full variable domain is EAGVAQSPRYKIIEKRQSVAFWCNPISGHATLYWYQQILGQGPKLLIQFQNNGVVDDSQLPKDRFSAERLKGVDSTLKIQPAKLEDSAVYLCASSGTSGVNEQFFGPGTRLTVL.

Only a few counts were recorded for this clone. This chain connects TRBV7-2 to TRBJ1-1; D not certain. Deletions cut 6 bases from V and 0 bases from J, with 11 bases between. This CDR3 is 14 amino acids long. Germline V CDR1 and CDR2: SGHTA, FQGNSA. CDR3 in amino acids: CASRAGRMNTEAFF. As DNA, the CDR3 is TGTGCCAGCAGGGCAGGCCGAATGAACACTGAAGCTTTCTTT.

The V call is TRBV7-6, the J call TRBJ2-2; 8 bases match TRBD2. The CDR3 runs 16 residues. V lost 5 bases, J lost 0 bases, and 5 bases stayed unmatched. From germline, CDR1 is SGHVS and CDR2 FNYEAQ. CDR3 nucleotides: TGTGCCAGCAGCCAGAGCGGGGGAACGAACACCGGGGAGCTGTTTTTT. This translates into CASSQSGGTNTGELFF. The complete variable domain, with remaining parts taken from reference TRBV7-6 and TRBJ2-2, reads GAGVSQSPRYKVTKRGQDVALRCDPISGHVSLYWYRQALGQGPEFLTYFNYEAQQDKSGLPNDRFSAERPEGSISTLTIQRTEQRDSAMYRCASSQSGGTNTGELFFGEGSRLTVL.